This record covers a single T cell receptor (beta chain). The sample is drawn from a study of control samples from healthy donors and cancer patients. The method was immunoSEQ multiplex PCR; TCRdb's version includes in-frame clones alone and lacks a portion of them. The sample yields over 100,000 clones, around 90% seen once. CDR3 length: 11 residues. Between the trimmed V and J ends, which lost 5 bases and 1 base, there was a span of 2 bases. In germline, CDR1 is SEHNR, CDR2 FQNEAQ (reference sequence). This TCR was sampled from a man aged 18-30 years in good health. The chain links TRBV7-9 to TRBJ1-1; D is ambiguous. Sequenced input: blood. CDR3 loop: CASSQNTEAFF. In nucleotides, the CDR3 is TGTGCCAGCAGCCAGAACACTGAAGCTTTCTTT.